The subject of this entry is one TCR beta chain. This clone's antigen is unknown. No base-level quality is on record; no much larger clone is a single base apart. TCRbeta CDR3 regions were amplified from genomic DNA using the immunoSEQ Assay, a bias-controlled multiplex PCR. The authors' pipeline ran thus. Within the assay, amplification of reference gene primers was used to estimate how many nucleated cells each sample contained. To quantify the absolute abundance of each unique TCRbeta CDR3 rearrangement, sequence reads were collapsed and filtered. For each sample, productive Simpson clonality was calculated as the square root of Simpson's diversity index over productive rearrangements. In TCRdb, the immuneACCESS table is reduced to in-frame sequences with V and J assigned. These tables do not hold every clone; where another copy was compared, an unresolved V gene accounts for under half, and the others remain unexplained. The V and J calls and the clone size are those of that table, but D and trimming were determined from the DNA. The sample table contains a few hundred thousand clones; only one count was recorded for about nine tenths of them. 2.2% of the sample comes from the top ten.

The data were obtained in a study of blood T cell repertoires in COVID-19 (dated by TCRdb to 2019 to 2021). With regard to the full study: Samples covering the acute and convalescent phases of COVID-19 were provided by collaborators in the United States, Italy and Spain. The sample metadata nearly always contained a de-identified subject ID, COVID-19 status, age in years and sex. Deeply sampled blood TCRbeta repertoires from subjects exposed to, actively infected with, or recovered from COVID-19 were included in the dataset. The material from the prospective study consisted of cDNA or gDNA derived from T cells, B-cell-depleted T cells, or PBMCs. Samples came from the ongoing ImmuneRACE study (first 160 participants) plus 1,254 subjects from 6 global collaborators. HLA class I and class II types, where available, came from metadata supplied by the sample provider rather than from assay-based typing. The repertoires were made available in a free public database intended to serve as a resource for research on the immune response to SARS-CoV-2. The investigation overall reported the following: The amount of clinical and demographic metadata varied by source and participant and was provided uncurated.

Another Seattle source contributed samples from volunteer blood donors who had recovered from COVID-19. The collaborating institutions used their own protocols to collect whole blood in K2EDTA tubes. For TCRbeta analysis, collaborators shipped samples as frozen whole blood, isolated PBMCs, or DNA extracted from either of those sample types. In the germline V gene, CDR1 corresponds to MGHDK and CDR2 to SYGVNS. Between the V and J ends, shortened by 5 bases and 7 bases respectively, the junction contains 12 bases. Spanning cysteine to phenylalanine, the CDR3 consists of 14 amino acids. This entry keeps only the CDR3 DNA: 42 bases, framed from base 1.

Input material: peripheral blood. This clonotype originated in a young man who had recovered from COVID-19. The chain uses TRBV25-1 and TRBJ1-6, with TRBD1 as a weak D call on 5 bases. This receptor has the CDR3 CASSPGQGNSPLHF. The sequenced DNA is TGTGCCAGCAGTCCCGGGCAGGGAAATTCACCCCTCCACTTT.